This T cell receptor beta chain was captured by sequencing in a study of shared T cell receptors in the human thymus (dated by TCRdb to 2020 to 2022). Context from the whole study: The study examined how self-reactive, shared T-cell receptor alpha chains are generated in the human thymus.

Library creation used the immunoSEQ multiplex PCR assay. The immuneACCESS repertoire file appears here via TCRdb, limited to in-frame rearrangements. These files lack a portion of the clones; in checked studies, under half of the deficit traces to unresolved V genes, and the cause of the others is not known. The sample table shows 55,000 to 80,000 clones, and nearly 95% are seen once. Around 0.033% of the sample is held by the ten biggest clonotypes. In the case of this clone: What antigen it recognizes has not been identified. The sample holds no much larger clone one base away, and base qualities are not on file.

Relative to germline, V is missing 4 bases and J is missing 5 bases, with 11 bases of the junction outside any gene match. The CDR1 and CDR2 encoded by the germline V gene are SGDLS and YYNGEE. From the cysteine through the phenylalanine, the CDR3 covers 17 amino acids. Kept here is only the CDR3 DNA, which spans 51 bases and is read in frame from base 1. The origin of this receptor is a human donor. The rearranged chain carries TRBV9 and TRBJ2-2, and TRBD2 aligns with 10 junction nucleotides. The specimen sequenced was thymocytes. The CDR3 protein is CASSPLAGALRTGELFF. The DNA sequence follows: TGTGCCAGCAGCCCGCTAGCGGGGGCCCTGAGAACCGGGGAGCTGTTTTTT.